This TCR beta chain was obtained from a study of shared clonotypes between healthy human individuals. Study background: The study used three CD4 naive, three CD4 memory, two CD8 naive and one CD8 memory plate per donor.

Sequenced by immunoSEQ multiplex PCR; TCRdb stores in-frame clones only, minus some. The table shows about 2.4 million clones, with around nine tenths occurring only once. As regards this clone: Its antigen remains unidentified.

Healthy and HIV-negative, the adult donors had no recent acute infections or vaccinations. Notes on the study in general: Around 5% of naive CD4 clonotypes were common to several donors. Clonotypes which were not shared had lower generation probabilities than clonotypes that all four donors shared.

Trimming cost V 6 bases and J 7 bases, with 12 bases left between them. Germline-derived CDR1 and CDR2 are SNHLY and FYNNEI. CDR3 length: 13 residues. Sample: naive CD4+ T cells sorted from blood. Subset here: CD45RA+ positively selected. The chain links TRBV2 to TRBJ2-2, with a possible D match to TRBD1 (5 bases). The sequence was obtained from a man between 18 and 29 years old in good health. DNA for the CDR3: TGTGCCAGCAGCCCCAGGGAATTCGGGGAGCTGTTTTTT. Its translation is CASSPREFGELFF. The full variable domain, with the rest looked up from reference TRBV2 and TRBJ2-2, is EPEVTQTPSHQVTQMGQEVILRCVPISNHLYFYWYRQILGQKVEFLVSFYNNEISEKSEIFDDQFSVERPDGSNFTLKIRSTKLEDSAMYFCASSPREFGELFFGEGSRLTVL.